This TCR beta chain was observed in a study of blood T cell repertoires in COVID-19. Profiled with immunoSEQ multiplex PCR; TCRdb holds only in-frame clones, not every one. The sample consists of approximately 250,000 clones, 84% of them appearing once. Trimming shortened V by 2 bases and J by 1 base, and 12 bases separated the two germline ends. The CDR3 runs to 15 residues. Per the germline V gene, CDR1 is SGDLS and CDR2 is YYNGEE. The receptor was derived from a woman in her 40s who had recovered from COVID-19. The rearrangement joins TRBV9 to TRBJ1-1; maybe TRBD1 (5 bases). The sequenced sample was peripheral blood. The CDR3 DNA reads as TGTGCCAGCAGCGTGGGCGGTGGGGCGAACACTGAAGCTTTCTTT. Protein product: CASSVGGGANTEAFF. The whole variable domain, filled in from reference TRBV9 and TRBJ1-1, reads DSGVTQTPKHLITATGQRVTLRCSPRSGDLSVYWYQQSLDQGLQFLIQYYNGEERAKGNILERFSAQQFPDLHSELNLSSLELGDSALYFCASSVGGGANTEAFFGQGTRLTVV.